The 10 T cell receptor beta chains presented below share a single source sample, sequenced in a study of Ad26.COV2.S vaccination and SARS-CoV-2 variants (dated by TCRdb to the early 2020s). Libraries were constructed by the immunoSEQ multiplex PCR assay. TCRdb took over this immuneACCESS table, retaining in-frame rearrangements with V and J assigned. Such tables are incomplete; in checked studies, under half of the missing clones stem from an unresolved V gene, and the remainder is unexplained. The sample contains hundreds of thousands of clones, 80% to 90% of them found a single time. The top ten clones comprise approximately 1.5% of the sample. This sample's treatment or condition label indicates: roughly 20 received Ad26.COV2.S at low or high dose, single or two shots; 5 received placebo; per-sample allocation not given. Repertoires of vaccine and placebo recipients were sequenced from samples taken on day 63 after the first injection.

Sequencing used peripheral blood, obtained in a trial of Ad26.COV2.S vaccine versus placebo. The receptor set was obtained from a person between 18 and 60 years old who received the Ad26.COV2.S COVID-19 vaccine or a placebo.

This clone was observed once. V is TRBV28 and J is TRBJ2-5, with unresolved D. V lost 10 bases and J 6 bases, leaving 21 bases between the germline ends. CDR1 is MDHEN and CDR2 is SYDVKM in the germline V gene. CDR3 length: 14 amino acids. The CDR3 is CATTPGSHHQTQYF. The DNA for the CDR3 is TGTGCCACCACTCCCGGGTCCCACCACCAGACCCAGTACTTC.

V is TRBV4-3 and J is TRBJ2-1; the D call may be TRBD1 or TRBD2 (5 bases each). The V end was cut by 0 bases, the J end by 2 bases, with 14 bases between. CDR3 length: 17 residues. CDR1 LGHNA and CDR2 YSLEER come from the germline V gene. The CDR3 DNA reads TGCGCCAGCAGCCAAGATGGACCGGGACGGCCCTACAATGAGCAGTTCTTC. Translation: CASSQDGPGRPYNEQFF.

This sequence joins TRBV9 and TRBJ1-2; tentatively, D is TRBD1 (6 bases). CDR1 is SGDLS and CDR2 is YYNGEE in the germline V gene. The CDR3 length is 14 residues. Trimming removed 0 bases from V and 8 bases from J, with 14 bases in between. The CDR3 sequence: CASSVDGRGGGYTF. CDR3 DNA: TGTGCCAGCAGCGTAGATGGCAGGGGAGGAGGCTACACCTTC.

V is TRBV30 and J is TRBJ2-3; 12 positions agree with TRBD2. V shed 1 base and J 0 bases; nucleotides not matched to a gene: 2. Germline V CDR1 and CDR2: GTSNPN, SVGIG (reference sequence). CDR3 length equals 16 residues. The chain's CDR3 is CAWSDGLAGSTDTQYF. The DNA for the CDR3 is TGTGCCTGGAGTGACGGACTAGCGGGGAGCACAGATACGCAGTATTTT.

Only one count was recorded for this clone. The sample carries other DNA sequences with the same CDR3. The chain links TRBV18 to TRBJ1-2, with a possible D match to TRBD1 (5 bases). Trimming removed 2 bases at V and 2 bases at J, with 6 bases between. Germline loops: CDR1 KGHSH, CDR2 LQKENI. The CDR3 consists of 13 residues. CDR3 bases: TGTGCCAGCTCACCAGGGGGGAACTATGGCTACACCTTC. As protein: CASSPGGNYGYTF.

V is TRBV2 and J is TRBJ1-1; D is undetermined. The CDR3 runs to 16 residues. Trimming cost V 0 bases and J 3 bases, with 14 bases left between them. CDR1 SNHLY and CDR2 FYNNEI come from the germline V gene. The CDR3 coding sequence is TGTGCCAGCAGTGAAGCCCTAAAGTGGTCGTACACTGAAGCTTTCTTT. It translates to CASSEALKWSYTEAFF.

Here the CDR3 reads CASSFGEETQYF. CDR3 bases: TGTGCCAGCAGCTTCGGGGAAGAGACCCAGTACTTC. The rearrangement links TRBV5-6 to TRBJ2-5; tentatively, D is TRBD2 (5 bases). Trimming removed 2 bases from V and 3 bases from J, with 5 bases in between. Germline-derived CDR1 and CDR2 are SGHDT and YYEEEE. The CDR3 extends over 12 amino acids.

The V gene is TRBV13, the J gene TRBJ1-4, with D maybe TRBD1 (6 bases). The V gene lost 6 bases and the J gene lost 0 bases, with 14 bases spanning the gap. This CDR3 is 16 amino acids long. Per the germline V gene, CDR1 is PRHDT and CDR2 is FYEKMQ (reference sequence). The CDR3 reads CASRRLRGPTNEKLFF. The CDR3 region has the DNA TGTGCCAGCAGACGCCTGCGGGGGCCAACTAATGAAAAACTGTTTTTT.

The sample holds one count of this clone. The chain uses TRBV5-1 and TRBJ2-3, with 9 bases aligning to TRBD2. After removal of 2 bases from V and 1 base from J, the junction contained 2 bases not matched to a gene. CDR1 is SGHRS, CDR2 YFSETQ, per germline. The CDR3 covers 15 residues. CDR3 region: CASSFSGSGTDTQYF. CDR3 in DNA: TGCGCCAGCAGCTTTAGCGGGAGTGGCACAGATACGCAGTATTTT.

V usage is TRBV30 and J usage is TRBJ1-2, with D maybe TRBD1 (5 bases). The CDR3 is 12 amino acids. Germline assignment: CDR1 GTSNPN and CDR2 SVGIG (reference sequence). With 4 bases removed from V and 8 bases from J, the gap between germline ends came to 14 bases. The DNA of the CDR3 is TGTGCCTGGAAAGAGGGGTTTGGGGGCTACACCTTC. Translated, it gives CAWKEGFGGYTF.